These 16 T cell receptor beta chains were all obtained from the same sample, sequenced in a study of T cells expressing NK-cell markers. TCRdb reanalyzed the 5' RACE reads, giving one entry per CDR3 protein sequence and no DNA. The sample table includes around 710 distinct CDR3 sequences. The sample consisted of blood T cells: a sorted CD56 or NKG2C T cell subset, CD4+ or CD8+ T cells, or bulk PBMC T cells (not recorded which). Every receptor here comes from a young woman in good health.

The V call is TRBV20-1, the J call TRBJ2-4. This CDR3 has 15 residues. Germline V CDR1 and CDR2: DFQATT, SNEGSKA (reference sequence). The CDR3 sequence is CSASLPGIAKNIQYF.

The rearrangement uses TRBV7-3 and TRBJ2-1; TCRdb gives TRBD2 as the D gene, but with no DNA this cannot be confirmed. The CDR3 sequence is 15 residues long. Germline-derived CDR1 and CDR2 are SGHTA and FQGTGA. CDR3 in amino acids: CASSFLAGVYNEQFF.

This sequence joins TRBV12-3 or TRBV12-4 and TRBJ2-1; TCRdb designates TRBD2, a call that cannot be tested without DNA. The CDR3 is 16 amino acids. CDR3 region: CASRWTSGSPYNEQFF.

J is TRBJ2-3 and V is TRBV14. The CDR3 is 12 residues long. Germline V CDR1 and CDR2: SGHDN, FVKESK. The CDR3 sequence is CASSPHRDTQYF.

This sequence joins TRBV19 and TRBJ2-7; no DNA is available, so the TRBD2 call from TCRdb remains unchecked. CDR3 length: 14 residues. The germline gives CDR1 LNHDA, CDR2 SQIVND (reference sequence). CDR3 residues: CATVGGREVGEQYF.

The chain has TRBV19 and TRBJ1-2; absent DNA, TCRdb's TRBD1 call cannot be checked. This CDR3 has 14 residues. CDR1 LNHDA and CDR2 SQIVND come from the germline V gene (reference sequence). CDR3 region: CASTHRGKYYGYTF.

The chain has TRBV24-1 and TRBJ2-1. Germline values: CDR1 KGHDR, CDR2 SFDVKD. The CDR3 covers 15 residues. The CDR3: CATSDSLRRGNEQFF.

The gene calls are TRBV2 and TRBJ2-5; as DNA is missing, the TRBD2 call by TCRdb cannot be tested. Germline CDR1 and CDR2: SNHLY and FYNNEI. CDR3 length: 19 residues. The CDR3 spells CASSETGWLAGEVQETQYF.

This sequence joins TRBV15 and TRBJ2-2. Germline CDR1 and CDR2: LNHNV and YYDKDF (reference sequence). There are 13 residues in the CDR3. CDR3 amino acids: CATLWSNTGELFF.

The chain's CDR3 is CASSLRLAGGRGADTQYF. The V gene is TRBV7-3, the J gene TRBJ2-3; without DNA, the TCRdb call of TRBD2 cannot be checked. CDR3 length: 18 residues. CDR1 is SGHTA and CDR2 is FQGTGA in the germline V gene.

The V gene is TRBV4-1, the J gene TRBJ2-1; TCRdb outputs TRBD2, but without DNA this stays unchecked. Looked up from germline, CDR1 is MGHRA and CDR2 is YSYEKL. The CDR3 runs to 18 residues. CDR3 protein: CASSQDRGVTSGYNEQFF.

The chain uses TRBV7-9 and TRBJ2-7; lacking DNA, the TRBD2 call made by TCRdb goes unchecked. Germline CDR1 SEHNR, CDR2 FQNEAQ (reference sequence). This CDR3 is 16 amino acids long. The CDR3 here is CASRKHRDYYSYEQYF.

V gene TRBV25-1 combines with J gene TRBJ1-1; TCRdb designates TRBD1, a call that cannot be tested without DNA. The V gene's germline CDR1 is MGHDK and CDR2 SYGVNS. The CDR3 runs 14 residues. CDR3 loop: CASSFREGGTEAFF.

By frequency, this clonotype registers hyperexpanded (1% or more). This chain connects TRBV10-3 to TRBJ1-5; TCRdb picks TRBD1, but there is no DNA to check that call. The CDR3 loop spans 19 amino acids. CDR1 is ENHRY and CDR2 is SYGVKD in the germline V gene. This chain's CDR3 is CAIGGPPGRDRFPHQPQHF.

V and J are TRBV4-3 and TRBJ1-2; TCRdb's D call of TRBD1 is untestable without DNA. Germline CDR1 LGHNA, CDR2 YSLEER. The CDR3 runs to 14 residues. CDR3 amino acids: CASSQDWGSYGYTF.

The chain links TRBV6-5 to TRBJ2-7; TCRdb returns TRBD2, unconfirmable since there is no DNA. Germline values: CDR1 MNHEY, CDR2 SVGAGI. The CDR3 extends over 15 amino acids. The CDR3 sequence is CASTYRGGSSLEQYF.